The 9 T cell receptor beta chains in this list originate from one sample, sequenced in a study of blood T cell repertoires in COVID-19. Measured with immunoSEQ multiplex PCR; TCRdb has only the in-frame clones, and not every one. The table includes fewer than 90,000 clones, roughly nine tenths detected once. Sequenced sample: peripheral blood. These receptor sequences come from a man older than 75 in a cohort sampled during active COVID-19.

V usage is TRBV12-3 or TRBV12-4 and J usage is TRBJ2-7; 7 nucleotides match TRBD2. The trim removed 6 bases at V and 3 bases at J, leaving 2 bases unmatched. The CDR3 sequence is 12 residues long. The CDR3 loop reads CASSGGGYEQYF. Here the CDR3 DNA reads TGTGCCAGCAGCGGCGGGGGCTACGAGCAGTACTTC.

The chain employs TRBV16 and TRBJ1-1; 7 bases map to TRBD1. The CDR3 covers 14 residues. The germline CDR1 and CDR2 sequences are KGHSY and FQNENV. V shed 4 bases and J 8 bases; nucleotides not matched to a gene: 10. The CDR3 loop is CASSRSKPQGEAFF. The CDR3 nucleotides read TGTGCCAGCAGCCGCTCCAAGCCACAGGGGGAAGCTTTCTTT.

V usage is TRBV15 and J usage is TRBJ2-5, with D hard to call. The ends were cut back, 0 bases at V and 4 bases at J, with 12 bases in the middle. The CDR3 is made up of 15 amino acids. Per germline, CDR1 LNHNV and CDR2 YYDKDF (reference sequence). CDR3 coding DNA: TGTGCCACCAGCAGAGATCCCACCATTAGAGAGACCCAGTACTTC. As protein: CATSRDPTIRETQYF.

This clone was recorded only once. The chain couples TRBV19 to TRBJ1-4; no clear D. Germline V gene sequence: CDR1 LNHDA, CDR2 SQIVND (reference sequence). V was pared by 5 bases and J by 7 bases, with 11 bases between. The CDR3 covers 13 residues. CDR3 loop: CASSSESGEKLFF. The CDR3 DNA reads as TGTGCCAGTAGTTCGGAGTCTGGTGAAAAACTGTTTTTT.

As DNA, the CDR3 is TGTGCCAGCAGCCATACGGCCGCGGCCGGGGAGCTGTTTTTT. Its protein product is CASSHTAAAGELFF. V gene TRBV4-2 combines with J gene TRBJ2-2; D gene ambiguous. The CDR3 contains 14 residues. Trimming took 3 bases from V and 6 from J, leaving 11 bases between them. CDR1 and CDR2 from the germline V gene are LGHNA and YNFKEQ.

The V call is TRBV19, the J call TRBJ1-1, with 11 bases matching TRBD1. Germline trimming cut 4 bases from V and 0 bases from J; bases unmatched to any gene: 7. Germline CDR1 and CDR2: LNHDA and SQIVND (reference sequence). The CDR3 contains 17 residues. CDR3 in amino acids: CASSNRDRGKMNTEAFF. The CDR3 bases are TGTGCCAGTAGTAACCGGGACAGGGGGAAAATGAACACTGAAGCTTTCTTT.

This clone was picked up a small number of times. The chain employs TRBV18 and TRBJ1-5; D is uncertain. Germline CDR1 reads KGHSH; CDR2 reads LQKENI. V was trimmed by 3 bases and J by 0 bases, leaving 6 bases between them. CDR3 length: 14 amino acids. This chain's CDR3 is CASSPENSNQPQHF. The CDR3, as DNA: TGTGCCAGCTCACCTGAGAATAGCAATCAGCCCCAGCATTTT.

The chain uses TRBV11-2 and TRBJ1-5; 8 bases agree with TRBD1. Germline assignment: CDR1 SGHAT and CDR2 FQNNGV. The CDR3 runs 15 residues. The V and J ends lost 3 bases and 7 bases, in that order; junction bases with no gene match: 8. This chain's CDR3 is CASSLGGQGGQPQHF. The CDR3 coding sequence is TGTGCCAGCAGCTTGGGTGGACAGGGAGGGCAGCCCCAGCATTTT.

The chain has TRBV19 and TRBJ1-4; D gene uncertain. CDR1 is LNHDA, CDR2 SQIVND, per germline (reference sequence). The CDR3 covers 14 residues. Trimming pared 4 bases from V and 2 bases from J, leaving 8 bases between. CDR3 in DNA: TGTGCCAGTAGTAGTCGGTCGACTAATGAAAAACTGTTTTTT. The encoded protein is CASSSRSTNEKLFF.